Here is one TCR beta chain with its context. Prior autoimmune disease or systemic immunosuppression barred patients. This specimen belongs to a study of OX40 agonist ivuxolimab in advanced cancers. About the research overall: Cancers in dose escalation were hepatocellular, melanoma, renal cell and head and neck.

Sequencing was performed with immunoSEQ multiplex PCR; in TCRdb, only in-frame clones are kept and a portion is missing. The profile shows about 79,000 clones, roughly 94% of them singletons. CDR1 is SQVTM and CDR2 is ANQGSEA in the germline V gene. The trim removed 6 bases at V and 2 bases at J, leaving 14 bases unmatched. This CDR3 has 16 residues. The sequence derives from an adult with an advanced solid tumor such as melanoma, head and neck, liver or kidney cancer. The input for sequencing was CD4+ or CD8+ T cells sorted from blood, taken in a trial of the OX40 agonist ivuxolimab. This chain connects TRBV29-1 to TRBJ2-7; 9 nucleotides match TRBD1. CDR3 in amino acids: CSVQPGTGRGAYEQYF. CDR3 DNA sequence: TGCAGCGTCCAGCCCGGGACAGGGCGCGGGGCCTACGAGCAGTACTTC.